What follows is one T cell receptor beta chain and its context. This entry is derived from a study of T cell changes during pregnancy in multiple sclerosis. The repertoire was sequenced with immunoSEQ multiplex PCR; TCRdb's copy has only in-frame clones and lacks some. The sample contains 47,000 or so clones, 90% of which appear only once. With V trimmed by 5 bases and J by 4 bases, 7 bases remained unmatched. The germline gives CDR1 MNHEY, CDR2 SVGAGI. The length of the CDR3 is 15 residues. The source material was peripheral blood, sampled after pregnancy. The receptor was derived from a female donor in good health, enrolled as a control in a pregnancy study. This sequence joins TRBV6-5 and TRBJ2-1; 8 nucleotides line up with TRBD1. DNA for the CDR3: TGTGCCAGCAGTACCCCGGGACAGGAGTACAATGAGCAGTTCTTC. Its protein is CASSTPGQEYNEQFF.